The 30 T cell receptor beta chains below all came from one sample that was sequenced in a study of blood T cell repertoires in COVID-19. The assay was immunoSEQ multiplex PCR, and TCRdb's table has in-frame clones only and misses some. The top ten clones hold over 0.55% of a sample with about 150,000 clones, approximately 85% of them seen once. Sequenced sample: peripheral blood. Source of these receptors: a man in his 60s with COVID-19, enrolled during active disease.

The DNA for the CDR3 is TGTGCCAGCAGTTTAGTAAGGGGTGGCTACACCTTC. Translating gives CASSLVRGGYTF. The chain carries TRBV12-3 or TRBV12-4 and TRBJ1-2; possibly TRBD1 for D (5 bases). Trimming left V 1 base short and J 7 bases short, with 7 bases between. The CDR3 has 12 residues.

This chain joins TRBV7-9 and TRBJ2-3; 9 bases match TRBD1. Losses at the gene ends were 5 bases for V and 2 bases for J; bases not matched to a gene: 8. Per the germline V gene, CDR1 is SEHNR and CDR2 is FQNEAQ (reference sequence). This CDR3 has 16 amino acids. The CDR3, as DNA: TGTGCCAGCAGCCCATTCGACAGGGGGATCACAGATACGCAGTATTTT. Amino acid sequence: CASSPFDRGITDTQYF.

This clone was observed a handful of times. The chain combines TRBV29-1 with TRBJ2-7; maybe TRBD1 (5 bases). This CDR3 has 11 amino acids. Trimming removed 6 bases from V and 3 bases from J, with 9 bases in between. Germline values: CDR1 SQVTM, CDR2 ANQGSEA. CDR3 nucleotides: TGCAGCGTGGGTACAGGCTACGAGCAGTACTTC. It specifies CSVGTGYEQYF.

The chain recombines TRBV7-9 with TRBJ1-4; D is perhaps TRBD1 (6 bases). The germline V gene has CDR1 SEHNR and CDR2 FQNEAQ (reference sequence). The CDR3 contains 16 residues. With 1 base removed from V and 3 bases from J, the gap between germline ends came to 12 bases. The CDR3 nucleotides read TGTGCCAGCAGCTTAGGACAGGTCGGAGCTAATGAAAAACTGTTTTTT. This codes for CASSLGQVGANEKLFF.

The genes are TRBV9 and TRBJ2-1; 8 bases are a match to TRBD2. The CDR3 extends over 16 amino acids. CDR1 is SGDLS and CDR2 is YYNGEE in the germline V gene. With V trimmed by 3 bases and J by 0 bases, 5 bases remained unmatched. In DNA form, the CDR3 reads TGTGCCAGCAGCGCCAGAAGCGGGAGCTCCTACAATGAGCAGTTCTTC. Its translation: CASSARSGSSYNEQFF.

The chain employs TRBV7-9 and TRBJ2-2; tentative D call: TRBD1 (6 bases). Germline V gives CDR1 SEHNR, CDR2 FQNEAQ (reference sequence). Trimming took 4 bases from V and 4 from J, leaving 13 bases between them. The CDR3 contains 15 residues. The CDR3 nucleotides are TGTGCCAGCAGCTCCGGACAGCCTGGCACCGGGGAGCTGTTTTTT. It yields the protein CASSSGQPGTGELFF.

The V gene is TRBV27, the J gene TRBJ2-2, with 7 bases matching TRBD1. Germline-derived CDR1 and CDR2 are MNHEY and SMNVEV (reference sequence). The CDR3 covers 16 residues. The V and J ends lost 3 bases and 1 base, in that order; junction bases with no gene match: 5. CDR3 DNA: TGTGCCAGCAGTTTCTGGACAGGAGTGAACACCGGGGAGCTGTTTTTT. Translated: CASSFWTGVNTGELFF.

Only a few counts were recorded for this clone. This chain connects TRBV18 to TRBJ1-2; 9 positions match TRBD1. Germline CDR1 and CDR2: KGHSH and LQKENI. The CDR3 extends over 17 amino acids. V lost 0 bases and J lost 2; bases outside the gene matches: 7. Here the CDR3 DNA reads TGTGCCAGCTCACCACCGAACAGGGGGCTGATGAACTATGGCTACACCTTC. Its translation: CASSPPNRGLMNYGYTF.

The V gene is TRBV3-1 (or the pseudogene TRBV3-2), the J gene TRBJ2-7; D may be TRBD2 (6 bases). This CDR3 has 14 amino acids. Germline V gene sequence: CDR1 LGHDT, CDR2 YNNKEL (reference sequence). The V end was cut by 2 bases, the J end by 2 bases, with 10 bases between. The CDR3 region has the DNA TGTGCCAGCAGCCAACGGGGGACCGCCTACGAGCAGTACTTC. This encodes CASSQRGTAYEQYF.

The chain has TRBV5-1 and TRBJ2-3, with 7 bases identical to TRBD1. Germline values: CDR1 SGHRS, CDR2 YFSETQ. After removal of 4 bases from V and 1 base from J, the junction contained 9 bases not matched to a gene. The CDR3 has 16 residues. This CDR3 is CASSPTGAFRTDTQYF. As DNA, the CDR3 is TGCGCCAGCAGCCCTACAGGGGCGTTCCGCACAGATACGCAGTATTTT.

The chain carries TRBV7-2 and TRBJ2-2; possible D gene TRBD1, 6 bases. CDR1 and CDR2 (germline): SGHTA, FQGNSA. V was clipped by 3 bases and J by 7 bases, with 9 bases between them. This CDR3 has 13 residues. The CDR3 sequence is CASSFEGVGELFF. In DNA form, the CDR3 reads TGTGCCAGCAGCTTTGAGGGGGTCGGGGAGCTGTTTTTT.

This clone has only a few counts. J is TRBJ2-7 and V is TRBV19; possible D gene TRBD1, 5 bases. V dropped 3 bases and J dropped 9 bases, with 18 bases sitting between them. The CDR3 spans 14 residues. Germline V gene data show CDR1 as LNHDA and CDR2 as SQIVND (reference sequence). CDR3 nucleotides: TGTGCCAGTAGTATTGGCCAGGGTCAGAATCGGCAGTACTTC. Amino acid sequence: CASSIGQGQNRQYF.

The V and J genes are TRBV28 and TRBJ1-5; the match to TRBD1 covers 9 bases. J gave up 6 bases and V 6 bases, and 9 bases lay outside the gene matches. Per the germline V gene, CDR1 is MDHEN and CDR2 is SYDVKM. The CDR3 has 15 amino acids. CDR3: CASRFRQGVSQPQHF. The CDR3 DNA reads as TGTGCCAGCAGGTTTCGACAGGGGGTATCTCAGCCCCAGCATTTT.

The rearrangement links TRBV14 to TRBJ2-1, with 11 bases matching TRBD2. With 0 bases clipped from V and 13 bases from J, the junction kept 8 bases outside the gene matches. Germline-derived CDR1 and CDR2 are SGHDN and FVKESK. CDR3 length: 15 residues. The CDR3 sequence: CASSQDMASGGNQFF. CDR3 DNA sequence: TGTGCCAGCAGCCAAGATATGGCTAGCGGGGGGAACCAGTTCTTC.

The CDR3 sequence: CASSYTSSYNSPLHF. DNA of the CDR3: TGTGCCAGCAGTTACACGAGCTCCTATAATTCACCCCTCCACTTT. The chain has TRBV6-5 and TRBJ1-6; D call uncertain. Germline V lookup: CDR1 MNHEY, CDR2 SVGAGI. Trimming took off 2 bases at V and 0 bases at J, with 5 bases between the two ends. The length of the CDR3 is 15 residues.

The J gene is TRBJ1-1, the V gene TRBV28, with D maybe TRBD1 (5 bases). This CDR3 is built from 14 residues. In germline, CDR1 is MDHEN, CDR2 SYDVKM. V was shortened by 5 bases and J by 0 bases, with 10 bases between the two germline ends. For the CDR3, the DNA is TGTGCCAGCAGTGTCCCCAGGGTGAACACTGAAGCTTTCTTT. Its protein product is CASSVPRVNTEAFF.

The gene calls are TRBV11-1 and TRBJ2-7; TRBD1 matches 10 bases. Germline lookup yields CDR1 SGHAT and CDR2 FQDESV (reference sequence). V lost 1 base, J lost 3 bases, and 6 bases stayed unmatched. The CDR3 is made up of 16 amino acids. The DNA for the CDR3 is TGTGCCAGCAGCTTAGAAGGGACAGGGGCCTACTACGAGCAGTACTTC. This translates into CASSLEGTGAYYEQYF.

The chain has TRBV7-3 and TRBJ2-1; 8 nucleotides match TRBD1. The CDR3 extends over 15 amino acids. Looked up from germline, CDR1 is SGHTA and CDR2 is FQGTGA. V shed 8 bases, J shed 7 bases, and the junction held 13 bases outside the gene matches. This chain's CDR3 is CASCRTGSPVNEQFF. The CDR3 DNA follows: TGTGCCAGCTGTCGGACAGGGTCCCCTGTAAATGAGCAGTTCTTC. Variable domain in full (rest from reference TRBV7-3 and TRBJ2-1): GAGVSQTPSNKVTEKGKYVELRCDPISGHTALYWYRQSLGQGPEFLIYFQGTGAADDSGLPNDRFFAVRPEGSVSTLKIQRTERGDSAVYLCASCRTGSPVNEQFFGPGTRLTVL.

This rearrangement joins TRBV6-5 to TRBJ1-2; 9 bases fit TRBD1. CDR1 and CDR2 from the germline V gene are MNHEY and SVGAGI. This CDR3 is built from 14 residues. Trimming cost V 6 bases and J 2 bases; bases outside gene matches: 4. This CDR3 is CASSRTGANYGYTF. The DNA of the CDR3 is TGTGCCAGCAGCAGGACAGGGGCCAACTATGGCTACACCTTC.

The CDR3 spells CASSDLLRTSGRGITGELFF. DNA of the CDR3: TGTGCCAGCAGCGACCTACTTAGGACTAGCGGGAGGGGGATCACCGGGGAGCTGTTTTTT. This sequence joins TRBV4-2 and TRBJ2-2, with 15 positions matching TRBD2. Germline loops: CDR1 LGHNA, CDR2 YNFKEQ. The CDR3 runs 20 residues. J gave up 4 bases and V 5 bases, and 14 bases lay outside the gene matches.

V and J are TRBV9 and TRBJ1-2, with D tentatively TRBD1 (6 bases). The V end lost 1 base, the J end lost 6 bases, and 13 bases lay between the germline ends. This CDR3 is 14 amino acids long. Germline V gene sequence: CDR1 SGDLS, CDR2 YYNGEE. The CDR3 spells CASSVHIQGDGYTF. Written as DNA, the CDR3 is TGTGCCAGCAGCGTACACATACAGGGTGATGGCTACACCTTC.

The chain is built from TRBV19 and TRBJ1-2; 7 positions match TRBD1. This CDR3 spans 15 amino acids. Unmatched junction bases numbered 16, after V lost 8 bases and J lost 7 bases. Germline CDR1 and CDR2: LNHDA and SQIVND (reference sequence). The CDR3 protein is CASFREGTAKAGYTF. CDR3 nucleotide sequence: TGTGCCAGTTTTAGAGAAGGGACAGCTAAAGCTGGCTACACCTTC.

J is TRBJ2-1 and V is TRBV10-3, with TRBD1 identical over 8 bases. The CDR3 length is 16 residues. V lost 6 bases and J lost 1; bases outside the gene matches: 8. CDR1 and CDR2 (germline): ENHRY, SYGVKD. For the CDR3, the DNA is TGTGCCATCAGCCTACAGGACAGGGTGTCCTACAATGAGCAGTTCTTC. Amino acid sequence: CAISLQDRVSYNEQFF.

The rearrangement links TRBV19 to TRBJ1-3, with a weak D call TRBD1 (5 bases). Germline-derived CDR1 and CDR2 are LNHDA and SQIVND (reference sequence). The V gene lost 3 bases and the J gene lost 2 bases, with 11 bases spanning the gap. This CDR3 comprises 15 residues. CDR3 sequence reads: CASSIASGPGNTIYF. DNA of the CDR3: TGTGCCAGTAGTATCGCATCAGGGCCTGGAAACACCATATATTTT.

The chain is built from TRBV27 and TRBJ1-5; D ambiguous. V was clipped by 2 bases and J by 3 bases, with 11 bases between them. Germline V lookup: CDR1 MNHEY, CDR2 SMNVEV (reference sequence). CDR3 length: 15 residues. The CDR3 nucleotides read TGTGCCAGCAGTTTAGTTTACAAACCCAATCAGCCCCAGCATTTT. Residues: CASSLVYKPNQPQHF.

The V and J genes are TRBV15 and TRBJ2-1; 11 bases map to TRBD2. CDR1 and CDR2 (germline): LNHNV, YYDKDF (reference sequence). J was trimmed by 7 bases and V by 0 bases; bases with no gene match: 2. CDR3 length equals 15 residues. In DNA, the CDR3 is TGTGCCACCAGCAGAGAATCTAGCGGGAGGAATGAGCAGTTCTTC. This translates into CATSRESSGRNEQFF.

This sequence joins TRBV18 and TRBJ2-7; D perhaps matches TRBD2 (5 bases). This CDR3 contains 13 residues. V was shortened by 1 base and J by 2 bases, with 6 bases between the two germline ends. The germline gives CDR1 KGHSH, CDR2 LQKENI. CDR3 sequence: CASSPLATYEQYF. CDR3 nucleotide sequence: TGTGCCAGCTCACCACTAGCGACCTACGAGCAGTACTTC.

The V call is TRBV13, the J call TRBJ2-2; 7 bases fit TRBD1. Germline V gene lookup returns CDR1 PRHDT and CDR2 FYEKMQ (reference sequence). This CDR3 has 16 amino acids. With 5 bases clipped from V and 4 bases from J, the junction kept 10 bases outside the gene matches. The CDR3 bases are TGTGCCAGCAGCCCTAACAGGGGTATGGGCACCGGGGAGCTGTTTTTT. Translating it yields CASSPNRGMGTGELFF. Together with reference TRBV13 and TRBJ2-2, the CDR3 gives the full variable domain: AAGVIQSPRHLIKEKRETATLKCYPIPRHDTVYWYQQGPGQDPQFLISFYEKMQSDKGSIPDRFSAQQFSDYHSELNMSSLELGDSALYFCASSPNRGMGTGELFFGEGSRLTVL.

The chain couples TRBV19 to TRBJ2-4; tentative D call: TRBD1 (7 bases). The germline V and J ends were trimmed by 1 base and 0 bases, with 13 bases remaining between them. Germline CDR1 and CDR2: LNHDA and SQIVND (reference sequence). The CDR3 loop spans 17 amino acids. Here the CDR3 reads CASSIGRGPLAKNIQYF. CDR3 sequence (DNA): TGTGCCAGTAGTATAGGGAGGGGGCCACTAGCCAAAAACATTCAGTACTTC.

There are a few counts of this clone. The chain combines TRBV19 with TRBJ1-6; 7 nucleotides agree with TRBD1. CDR1 and CDR2 (germline): LNHDA, SQIVND (reference sequence). The trim removed 3 bases at V and 7 bases at J, leaving 6 bases unmatched. The CDR3 totals 15 residues. CDR3 amino acids: CASSIPGQQNSPLHF. The CDR3 DNA reads as TGTGCCAGTAGTATCCCGGGACAGCAAAATTCACCCCTCCACTTT.